These 26 T cell receptor beta chains originate from one sample sequenced in a study of STAT5B mutations in CD4+ large granular lymphocyte leukemia. TCRdb's copy holds only in-frame clones and misses some; the assay was immunoSEQ multiplex PCR. The sample consists of about 35,000 clones, about four fifths of them appearing once. The sequenced sample consisted of CD4+ T cells from blood buffy coats. These receptors were obtained from a human donor in good health.

This clone is classed as large. The CDR3 sequence is CASSGGTSGNTKNIQYF. In DNA, the CDR3 is TGTGCCAGCAGCGGGGGGACTAGCGGGAATACCAAAAACATTCAGTACTTC. The chain combines TRBV21-1 with TRBJ2-4; TRBD2 reflects the table's D call only, with no check against the DNA. TRBV21-1 is listed as a pseudogene. The CDR3 has 17 residues.

CDR3 nucleotides: TGTGCCAGCAGCTTACGTACAGATACGCAGTATTTT. As protein: CASSLRTDTQYF. The rearrangement joins TRBV11-2 to TRBJ2-3; D is unresolved. Trimming removed 2 bases from V and 3 bases from J, with 3 bases in between. The germline gives CDR1 SGHAT, CDR2 FQNNGV. CDR3 length: 12 residues.

The DNA of the CDR3 is TGTGCCAGCAGCACCGGACAGGGGGGACTGGGGGAGCAGTACTTC. Protein: CASSTGQGGLGEQYF. The J gene is TRBJ2-7, the V gene TRBV11-1; the match to TRBD1 covers 10 bases. The V gene end was trimmed by 5 bases and the J gene end by 7 bases; junction bases not matched to a gene: 11. The germline CDR1 and CDR2 sequences are SGHAT and FQDESV (reference sequence). The CDR3 is 15 amino acids.

The chain couples TRBV19 to TRBJ2-7, with 7 bases that match TRBD1. Germline CDR1 reads LNHDA; CDR2 reads SQIVND (reference sequence). This CDR3 comprises 15 residues. J lost 2 bases, V lost 4 bases, and 8 bases had no gene match. The CDR3 region is CASSTGTATTYEQYF. DNA for the CDR3: TGTGCCAGTAGTACCGGGACAGCGACGACCTACGAGCAGTACTTC.

This rearrangement joins TRBV9 to TRBJ1-2; D may be TRBD1 (6 bases). CDR1 is SGDLS and CDR2 is YYNGEE in the germline V gene. Deletions cut 4 bases from V and 3 bases from J, with 16 bases between. The CDR3 covers 15 residues. The CDR3 reads CASSPAGGHDYGYTF. CDR3 bases: TGTGCCAGCAGCCCTGCGGGGGGGCACGACTATGGCTACACCTTC.

This rearrangement joins TRBV5-4 to TRBJ2-1, with 8 bases fitting TRBD1. After removal of 2 bases from V and 6 bases from J, the junction contained 7 bases not matched to a gene. Germline CDR1 reads SGHNT; CDR2 reads YYREEE (reference sequence). The CDR3 has 15 amino acids. CDR3 amino acids: CASSFGQGVANEQFF. CDR3 DNA sequence: TGTGCCAGCAGCTTCGGACAGGGCGTTGCCAATGAGCAGTTCTTC.

This clone was found a few times. This chain joins TRBV5-6 and TRBJ1-2; TRBD1 matches at 11 bases. The CDR3 sequence is 13 residues long. CDR1 is SGHDT and CDR2 is YYEEEE in the germline V gene. The ends lost 4 bases at V and 8 bases at J; junction bases unmatched: 4. The CDR3 spells CASSAGTGGGYTF. The CDR3 nucleotides are TGTGCCAGCAGCGCCGGGACAGGGGGAGGCTACACCTTC.

This clone showed up just a few times. The chain joins TRBV30 to TRBJ1-5, with no clear D. The germline V gene encodes CDR1 GTSNPN and CDR2 SVGIG (reference sequence). CDR3 length: 14 amino acids. V was clipped by 0 bases and J by 6 bases, with 12 bases between them. The CDR3 nucleotides are TGTGCCTGGAGTGTACAAGGGATGGGTCAGCCCCAGCATTTT. It is translated as CAWSVQGMGQPQHF.

The rearrangement uses TRBV11-2 and TRBJ2-7; tentative D call: TRBD1 (5 bases). V was pared by 1 base and J by 3 bases, with 13 bases between. The CDR3 consists of 15 residues. CDR1 is SGHAT and CDR2 is FQNNGV in the germline V gene. The CDR3 region is CASSLGRVGVYEQYF. Here the CDR3 DNA reads TGTGCCAGCAGCTTAGGCAGGGTAGGGGTCTACGAGCAGTACTTC.

This clone has just one count. The rearrangement uses TRBV5-1 and TRBJ2-5; no firm D call. The CDR3 runs 13 residues. The germline gives CDR1 SGHRS, CDR2 YFSETQ. Trimming took off 2 bases at V and 1 base at J, with 6 bases between the two ends. CDR3 in amino acids: CASSFRVQETQYF. The CDR3 coding sequence is TGCGCCAGCAGCTTCCGGGTCCAAGAGACCCAGTACTTC.

V and J are TRBV5-4 and TRBJ2-6; 7 bases line up with TRBD2. V lost 4 bases to trimming and J lost 0 bases; unmatched junction nucleotides: 7. This CDR3 has 17 residues. Germline CDR1 is SGHNT and CDR2 is YYREEE (reference sequence). The CDR3 spells CASSQDTGGSGANVLTF. CDR3 nucleotide sequence: TGTGCCAGCAGCCAAGATACGGGGGGCTCTGGGGCCAACGTCCTGACTTTC.

V usage is TRBV10-3 and J usage is TRBJ1-5; 7 bases map to TRBD1. Trimming at V came to 6 bases and at J to 5 bases, leaving 4 bases not matched to a gene. Germline V gene data show CDR1 as ENHRY and CDR2 as SYGVKD. This CDR3 region has 13 residues. The CDR3 protein is CAIRGTADQPQHF. The CDR3 DNA reads as TGTGCCATCAGGGGGACAGCGGATCAGCCCCAGCATTTT.

This chain links TRBV25-1 with TRBJ1-4; a possible D gene is TRBD1 (5 bases). The germline gives CDR1 MGHDK, CDR2 SYGVNS. This CDR3 has 16 residues. V was clipped by 6 bases and J by 3 bases, with 17 bases between them. Here the CDR3 reads CASSPGGGDSNEKLFF. DNA for the CDR3: TGTGCCAGCAGCCCCGGGGGTGGGGACTCTAATGAAAAACTGTTTTTT.

The V and J genes are TRBV6-6 and TRBJ1-5, with 11 bases identical to TRBD1. Germline V gene sequence: CDR1 MNHNY, CDR2 SVGAGI (reference sequence). J was trimmed by 5 bases and V by 6 bases; bases with no gene match: 6. CDR3 length: 15 amino acids. For the CDR3, the DNA is TGTGCCAGCAGCTCCGGGACAGGGGGGGATCAGCCCCAGCATTTT. It yields the protein CASSSGTGGDQPQHF.

The chain is built from TRBV28 and TRBJ2-2; TRBD2 is a possible D gene (6 bases). From germline, CDR1 is MDHEN and CDR2 SYDVKM. This CDR3 is 16 amino acids long. Trimming took off 8 bases at V and 2 bases at J, with 18 bases between the two ends. CDR3 in amino acids: CASGSIARGNTGELFF. CDR3 sequence (DNA): TGTGCCAGCGGAAGCATCGCGCGGGGTAACACCGGGGAGCTGTTTTTT.

The DNA of the CDR3 is TGCGCCAGCAGCCCCCGACTAGCGGGAGGAAATCAAGAGACCCAGTACTTC. Its protein is CASSPRLAGGNQETQYF. V usage is TRBV5-1 and J usage is TRBJ2-5; 13 bases are a match to TRBD2. The germline V gene encodes CDR1 SGHRS and CDR2 YFSETQ. There are 17 residues in the CDR3. V lost 4 bases to trimming and J lost 2 bases; unmatched junction nucleotides: 8.

The chain couples TRBV28 to TRBJ1-2; no reliable D call. The germline V and J ends were trimmed by 2 bases and 4 bases, with 5 bases remaining between them. The CDR3 loop spans 12 amino acids. The V gene's germline CDR1 is MDHEN and CDR2 SYDVKM. In DNA, the CDR3 is TGTGCCAGCAGTTTAAAACTCTATGGCTACACCTTC. Its protein product is CASSLKLYGYTF.

This chain joins TRBV5-4 and TRBJ1-1, with D maybe TRBD1 (6 bases). Germline V CDR1 and CDR2: SGHNT, YYREEE (reference sequence). The CDR3 is 14 residues long. The V end lost 5 bases, the J end lost 6 bases, and 17 bases lay between the germline ends. CDR3: CASSKGGKGSEAFF. CDR3 nucleotides: TGTGCCAGCAGTAAAGGGGGGAAAGGATCTGAAGCTTTCTTT. The whole variable domain, filled in from reference TRBV5-4 and TRBJ1-1, reads ETGVTQSPTHLIKTRGQQVTLRCSSQSGHNTVSWYQQALGQGPQFIFQYYREEENGRGNFPPRFSGLQFPNYSSELNVNALELDDSALYLCASSKGGKGSEAFFGQGTRLTVV.

The J gene is TRBJ1-5, the V gene TRBV7-2; D gene unclear. The V and J ends lost 1 base and 3 bases respectively, with 4 bases between them. Germline CDR1 SGHTA, CDR2 FQGNSA. The CDR3 has 13 amino acids. CDR3 in DNA: TGTGCCAGCAGCTTAGGTGTCAATCAGCCCCAGCATTTT. As protein: CASSLGVNQPQHF. Filled out from reference TRBV7-2 and TRBJ1-5, the complete variable domain reads GAGVSQSPSNKVTEKGKDVELRCDPISGHTALYWYRQSLGQGLEFLIYFQGNSAPDKSGLPSDRFSAERTGGSVSTLTIQRTQQEDSAVYLCASSLGVNQPQHFGDGTRLSIL.

A single count supports this clone. The V call is TRBV28, the J call TRBJ2-5; no reliable D call. The V gene's germline CDR1 is MDHEN and CDR2 SYDVKM. V was pared by 6 bases and J by 2 bases, with 4 bases between. The CDR3 is 11 amino acids. The CDR3 loop reads CASRTQETQYF. In DNA form, the CDR3 reads TGTGCCAGCAGGACTCAAGAGACCCAGTACTTC.

The V gene is TRBV15, the J gene TRBJ2-7; 9 nucleotides agree with TRBD1. CDR1 is LNHNV and CDR2 is YYDKDF in the germline V gene (reference sequence). The CDR3 is made up of 18 amino acids. Germline trimming cut 0 bases from V and 5 bases from J; bases unmatched to any gene: 14. The CDR3 nucleotides are TGTGCCACCAGCAGAGATCTATCCGGGACAGGGAGAGTCCACGAGCAGTACTTC. Its translation: CATSRDLSGTGRVHEQYF.

The V and J genes are TRBV7-2 and TRBJ1-1, with D perhaps TRBD1 (5 bases). The CDR3 has 13 amino acids. Per germline, CDR1 SGHTA and CDR2 FQGNSA. The V end was cut by 6 bases, the J end by 6 bases, with 14 bases between. The CDR3 protein is CASSRFRDAEAFF. The CDR3 DNA sequence: TGTGCCAGCAGTCGTTTTCGGGACGCTGAAGCTTTCTTT.

The chain has TRBV10-3 and TRBJ1-2; D not certain. V lost 5 bases and J 5 bases, leaving 15 bases between the germline ends. From germline, CDR1 is ENHRY and CDR2 SYGVKD. This CDR3 has 14 residues. CDR3 residues: CAISRDGVRYGYTF. The DNA for the CDR3 is TGTGCCATCAGTAGAGATGGGGTTAGATATGGCTACACCTTC.

The chain employs TRBV7-6 and TRBJ1-5; 10 bases match TRBD1. The trim removed 5 bases at V and 4 bases at J, leaving 5 bases unmatched. Per the germline V gene, CDR1 is SGHVS and CDR2 is FNYEAQ. The length of the CDR3 is 15 residues. The CDR3 here is CASSPGTGANQPQHF. CDR3 DNA: TGTGCCAGCAGCCCCGGGACAGGGGCAAATCAGCCCCAGCATTTT.

This chain joins TRBV7-9 and TRBJ2-7; D may be TRBD1 (6 bases). The germline V gene has CDR1 SEHNR and CDR2 FQNEAQ (reference sequence). The germline V and J ends were trimmed by 5 bases and 2 bases, with 13 bases remaining between them. The CDR3 contains 14 residues. CDR3 amino acids: CASSPIQGTYEQYF. CDR3 in DNA: TGTGCCAGCAGCCCAATACAGGGAACCTACGAGCAGTACTTC.

This chain links TRBV6-5 with TRBJ1-2, with 9 bases matching TRBD1. CDR1 MNHEY and CDR2 SVGAGI come from the germline V gene. The CDR3 runs 15 residues. The ends lost 7 bases at V and 2 bases at J; junction bases unmatched: 8. The CDR3 bases are TGTGCCAGCAACACCGGGACAGGGAACAACTATGGCTACACCTTC. It yields the protein CASNTGTGNNYGYTF.